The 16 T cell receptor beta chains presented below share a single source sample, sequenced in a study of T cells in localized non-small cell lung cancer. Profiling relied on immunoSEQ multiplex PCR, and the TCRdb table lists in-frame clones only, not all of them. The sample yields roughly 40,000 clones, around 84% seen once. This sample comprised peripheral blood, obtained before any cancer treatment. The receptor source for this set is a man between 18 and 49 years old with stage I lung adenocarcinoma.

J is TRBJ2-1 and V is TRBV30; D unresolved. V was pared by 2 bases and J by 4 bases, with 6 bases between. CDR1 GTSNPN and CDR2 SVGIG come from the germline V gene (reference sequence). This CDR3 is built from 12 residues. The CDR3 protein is CAWSLVYNEQFF. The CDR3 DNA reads TGTGCCTGGAGTCTTGTATACAATGAGCAGTTCTTC.

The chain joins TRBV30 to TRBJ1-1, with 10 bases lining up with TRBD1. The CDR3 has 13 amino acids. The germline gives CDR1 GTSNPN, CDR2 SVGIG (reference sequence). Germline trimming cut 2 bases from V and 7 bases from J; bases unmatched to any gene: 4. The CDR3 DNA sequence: TGTGCCTGGAGTTGGACAGGGGGAAGTGAAGCTTTCTTT. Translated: CAWSWTGGSEAFF.

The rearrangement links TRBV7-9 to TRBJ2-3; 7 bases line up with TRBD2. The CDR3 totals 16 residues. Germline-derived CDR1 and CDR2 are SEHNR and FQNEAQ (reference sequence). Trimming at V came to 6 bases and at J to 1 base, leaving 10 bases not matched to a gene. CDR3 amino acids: CASSLIAGSRTDTQYF. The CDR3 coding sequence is TGTGCCAGCAGTTTAATAGCGGGTTCACGCACAGATACGCAGTATTTT.

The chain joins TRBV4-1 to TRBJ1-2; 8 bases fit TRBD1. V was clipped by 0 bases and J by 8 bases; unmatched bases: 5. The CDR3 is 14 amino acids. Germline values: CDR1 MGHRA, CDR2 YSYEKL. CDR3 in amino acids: CASSQEGTGGGYTF. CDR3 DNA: TGCGCCAGCAGCCAAGAGGGGACAGGAGGAGGCTACACCTTC.

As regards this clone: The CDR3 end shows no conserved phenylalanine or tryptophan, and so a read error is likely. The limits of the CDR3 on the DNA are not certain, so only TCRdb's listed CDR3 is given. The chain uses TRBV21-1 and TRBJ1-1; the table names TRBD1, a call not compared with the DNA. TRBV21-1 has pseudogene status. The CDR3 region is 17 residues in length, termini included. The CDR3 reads CASSKGRVSSLRSVLGD.

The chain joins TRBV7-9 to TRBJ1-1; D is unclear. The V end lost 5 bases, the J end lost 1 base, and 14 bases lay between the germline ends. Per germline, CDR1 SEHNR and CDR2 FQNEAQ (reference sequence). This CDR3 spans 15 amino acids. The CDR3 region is CASSPKETRNTEAFF. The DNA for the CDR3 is TGTGCCAGCAGCCCGAAGGAGACGAGGAACACTGAAGCTTTCTTT.

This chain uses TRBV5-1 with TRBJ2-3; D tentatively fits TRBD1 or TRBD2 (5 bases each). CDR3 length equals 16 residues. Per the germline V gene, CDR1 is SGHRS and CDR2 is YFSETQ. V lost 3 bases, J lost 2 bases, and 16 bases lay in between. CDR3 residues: CASSSGTRALTDTQYF. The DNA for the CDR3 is TGCGCCAGCAGCTCCGGGACCCGGGCCCTCACAGATACGCAGTATTTT.

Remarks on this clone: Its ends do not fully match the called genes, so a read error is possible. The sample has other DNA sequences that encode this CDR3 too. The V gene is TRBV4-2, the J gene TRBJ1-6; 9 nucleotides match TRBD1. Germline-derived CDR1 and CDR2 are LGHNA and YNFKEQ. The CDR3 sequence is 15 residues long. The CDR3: CASSQAGTGNSPLHF. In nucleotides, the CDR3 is TGTGCCAGCAGCCAAGCCGGGACAGGGAATTCACCCCTTCACTTT.

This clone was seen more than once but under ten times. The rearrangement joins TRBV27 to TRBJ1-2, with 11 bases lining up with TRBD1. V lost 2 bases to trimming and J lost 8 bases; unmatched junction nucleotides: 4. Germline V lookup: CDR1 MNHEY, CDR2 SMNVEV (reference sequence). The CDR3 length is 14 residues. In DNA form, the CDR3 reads TGTGCCAGCAGTTTAGGGGACAGGGGGTACGGCTACACCTTC. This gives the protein CASSLGDRGYGYTF.

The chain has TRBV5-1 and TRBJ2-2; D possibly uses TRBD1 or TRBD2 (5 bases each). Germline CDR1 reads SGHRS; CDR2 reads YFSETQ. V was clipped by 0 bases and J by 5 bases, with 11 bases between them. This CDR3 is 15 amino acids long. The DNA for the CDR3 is TGCGCCAGCAGCTTGGCCCGGGGCTATACCGGGGAGCTGTTTTTT. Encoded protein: CASSLARGYTGELFF.

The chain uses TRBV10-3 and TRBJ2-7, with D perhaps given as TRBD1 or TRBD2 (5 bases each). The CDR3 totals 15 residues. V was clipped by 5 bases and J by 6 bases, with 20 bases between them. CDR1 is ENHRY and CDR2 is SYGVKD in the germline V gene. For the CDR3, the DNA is TGTGCCATCAGTCGGCTAAGGCGTGAGGGACCCGAGCAGTACTTC. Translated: CAISRLRREGPEQYF.

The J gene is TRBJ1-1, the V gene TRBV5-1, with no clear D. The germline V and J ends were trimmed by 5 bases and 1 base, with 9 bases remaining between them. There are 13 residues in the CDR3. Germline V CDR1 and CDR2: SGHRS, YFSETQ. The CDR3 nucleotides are TGCGCCAGCAGTCCGGACGGGAACACTGAAGCTTTCTTT. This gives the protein CASSPDGNTEAFF.

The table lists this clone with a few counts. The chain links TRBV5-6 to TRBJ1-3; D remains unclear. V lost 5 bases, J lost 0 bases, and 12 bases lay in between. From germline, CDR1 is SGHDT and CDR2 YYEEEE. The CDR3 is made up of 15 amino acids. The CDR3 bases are TGTGCCAGCAGTTTCTCTGGACTCTCTGGAAACACCATATATTTT. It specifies CASSFSGLSGNTIYF. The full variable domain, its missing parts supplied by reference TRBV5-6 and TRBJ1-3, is DAGVTQSPTHLIKTRGQQVTLRCSPKSGHDTVSWYQQALGQGPQFIFQYYEEEERQRGNFPDRFSGHQFPNYSSELNVNALLLGDSALYLCASSFSGLSGNTIYFGEGSWLTVV.

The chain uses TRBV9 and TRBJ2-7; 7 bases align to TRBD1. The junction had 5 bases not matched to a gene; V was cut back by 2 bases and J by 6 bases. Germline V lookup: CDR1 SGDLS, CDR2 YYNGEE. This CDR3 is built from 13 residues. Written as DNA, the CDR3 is TGTGCCAGCAGCGTGTGGGACAGAGGCGAGCAGTACTTC. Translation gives CASSVWDRGEQYF.

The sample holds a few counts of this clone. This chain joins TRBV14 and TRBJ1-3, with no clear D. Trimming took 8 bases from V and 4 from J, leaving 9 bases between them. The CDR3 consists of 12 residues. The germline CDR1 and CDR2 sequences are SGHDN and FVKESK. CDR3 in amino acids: CASVHGGNTIYF. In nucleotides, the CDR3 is TGTGCCAGCGTGCATGGAGGAAACACCATATATTTT.

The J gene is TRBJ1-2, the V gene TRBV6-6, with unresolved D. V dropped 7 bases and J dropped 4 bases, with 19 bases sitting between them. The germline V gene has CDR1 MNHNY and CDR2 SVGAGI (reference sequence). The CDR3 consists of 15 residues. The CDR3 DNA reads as TGTGCCAGCACTCCCCACCGGTCTTCCTCCTATGGCTACACCTTC. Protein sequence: CASTPHRSSSYGYTF.